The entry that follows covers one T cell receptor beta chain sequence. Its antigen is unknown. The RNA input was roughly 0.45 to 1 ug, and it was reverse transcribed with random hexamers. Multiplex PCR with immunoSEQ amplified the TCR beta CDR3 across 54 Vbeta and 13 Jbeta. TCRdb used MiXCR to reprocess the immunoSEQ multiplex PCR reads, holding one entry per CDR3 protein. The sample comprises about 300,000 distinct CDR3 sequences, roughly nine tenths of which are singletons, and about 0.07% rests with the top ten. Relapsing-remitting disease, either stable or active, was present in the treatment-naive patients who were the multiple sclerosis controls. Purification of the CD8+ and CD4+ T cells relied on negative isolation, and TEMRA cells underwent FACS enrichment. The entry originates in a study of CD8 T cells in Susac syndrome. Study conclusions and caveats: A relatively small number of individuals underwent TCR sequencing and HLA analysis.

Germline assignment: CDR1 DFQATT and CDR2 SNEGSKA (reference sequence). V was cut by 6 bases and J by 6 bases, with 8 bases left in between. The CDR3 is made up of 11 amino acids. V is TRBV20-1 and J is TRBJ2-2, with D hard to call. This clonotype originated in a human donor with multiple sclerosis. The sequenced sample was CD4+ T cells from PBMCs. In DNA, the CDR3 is TGCAGTGCCGCGAGTCCCGGGGAGCTGTTTTTT. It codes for CSAASPGELFF.